The clone carrying this TCR beta chain appeared a single time. A much larger clone sits a single nucleotide away, making a read error possible. In germline, CDR1 is PRHDT, CDR2 FYEKMQ (reference sequence). The CDR3 consists of 15 residues. This record belongs to a study of human T cells and chemical hapten exposure. Time point in this sample: pre-sensitization, week 0. Treatment defined: therapeutic diphenylcyclopropenone sensitization with weekly scalp DPC. Sequencing started from total RNA isolated from unfractionated whole blood. TCRdb independently ran MiXCR on the RACE reads; one entry per CDR3 protein. Here the sample spans about 64,000 distinct CDR3 sequences, around 10% being singletons.

The chain carries TRBV13 and TRBJ1-5; a weak D match, TRBD1 (5 bases). The sequence came from a woman in her 40s with alopecia areata. Some clones in this sample may be carry-over from other donors' samples. The sequencing here drew on whole blood, taken in connection with sensitization to the hapten diphenylcyclopropenone (DPC). In nucleotides, the CDR3 is TGTGCCAGCAGCTTTTCGGGACGCCGCTGGGAGCCCCAGCAATTT. This translates into CASSFSGRRWEPQQF.